The following is a TCR beta chain sequence with its context. The table lists this clonotype with a few counts. Its antigen specificity is not known. Base-call qualities are not available, and no considerably larger clone is one nucleotide away. This entry is derived from a study of response to subunit inactivated influenza vaccine (dated by TCRdb to the late 2010s). Broadly, across the study: To follow how T cells responded to a trivalent subunit inactivated influenza vaccine, the researchers relied on deep quantitative profiling of the T cell receptor repertoire.

Summary of the overall study and its limitations: According to the authors, only a limited number of new T cells may be recruited by each seasonal influenza vaccination.

The library was made by RT-PCR. For sequencing, an Illumina HiSeq 2500 was employed. The public reads were run again by TCRdb, first through fastp at Q25 and then through MiXCR, and only productive beta chains were kept. Every distinct CDR3 protein forms one entry, paired with its most common genes and DNA. In this sample the table shows approximately 730,000 distinct CDR3 sequences, more than 11% of which occur a single time. The leading ten clones occupy around 7% of the sample. CDR1 and CDR2, per the germline V gene (reference sequence), are DFQATT and SNEGSKA. Inclusive of the bounding cysteine and phenylalanine, the CDR3 is 14 residues long. The sequence is cut down to CDR3 DNA, 42 bases in frame from base 1. Cut back by 3 bases and 7 bases, the V and J ends lie 17 bases apart.

The source of this sequence is a man aged 45-60 years who received an inactivated influenza vaccine. Donor details come from another sample of the same person, matched by shared clones. Specimen: PBMCs from blood, collected approximately 15 days before vaccination. Rearrangement joined TRBV20-1 to TRBJ2-3; the D gene is perhaps TRBD2, from 6 matching bases. The CDR3 corresponds to CSASSPGGKNTQYF. The DNA sequence is as follows: TGCAGTGCTAGCTCCCCTGGGGGGAAGAATACGCAGTATTTT.